Following are 10 T cell receptor beta chains from one sample sequenced in a study of blood T cell repertoires in COVID-19. Only in-frame clones appear in the TCRdb table, and some are missing; sequencing was by immunoSEQ multiplex PCR. The data show 350,000 or so clones, with about 90% seen just once and approximately 1% held by the top ten. Specimen: PBMCs or T cells enriched from blood (not recorded which). These receptors came from a young woman who had been exposed to COVID-19.

The chain uses TRBV3-1 (or the pseudogene TRBV3-2) and TRBJ2-5; 9 bases are a match to TRBD1. The junction had 6 bases not matched to a gene; V was cut back by 6 bases and J by 4 bases. Per germline, CDR1 LGHDT and CDR2 YNNKEL (reference sequence). This CDR3 has 14 residues. The CDR3 DNA follows: TGTGCCAGCAGACGACAGGGGGAGTCAGAGACCCAGTACTTC. It yields the protein CASRRQGESETQYF.

J is TRBJ2-7 and V is TRBV27, with TRBD1 as a possible D gene (5 bases). From germline, CDR1 is MNHEY and CDR2 SMNVEV (reference sequence). V lost 9 bases and J lost 2, with 14 bases in between. This CDR3 is 13 amino acids long. Written as DNA, the CDR3 is TGTGCCAGTAGGGCGGACACCACCTACGAGCAGTACTTC. Translating it yields CASRADTTYEQYF.

The V and J genes are TRBV7-5 and TRBJ2-1; the D segment call TRBD2 is taken from the table without a DNA check. TRBV7-5 is a pseudogene locus. The CDR3 extends over 16 amino acids. CDR3 sequence (DNA): TGTGCCAGAAGCCCAGGGACTAGCGGACCCTACAATGAGCAGTTCTTC. Its translation: CARSPGTSGPYNEQFF.

This clone was counted a single time. Other DNA sequences in the same sample also yield this CDR3. The V call is TRBV7-3, the J call TRBJ2-2; 10 nucleotides align to TRBD2. Germline V gives CDR1 SGHTA, CDR2 FQGTGA. The junction had 1 base not matched to a gene; V was cut back by 2 bases and J by 1 base. This CDR3 is built from 16 residues. CDR3 loop: CASSLASGGNTGELFF. The CDR3 bases are TGTGCCAGCAGCTTAGCTAGCGGGGGGAACACCGGGGAGCTGTTTTTT. The complete variable domain, with remaining parts taken from reference TRBV7-3 and TRBJ2-2, reads GAGVSQTPSNKVTEKGKYVELRCDPISGHTALYWYRQSLGQGPEFLIYFQGTGAADDSGLPNDRFFAVRPEGSVSTLKIQRTERGDSAVYLCASSLASGGNTGELFFGEGSRLTVL.

This chain links TRBV4-1 with TRBJ2-1; TRBD2 matches at 12 bases. The ends lost 3 bases at V and 8 bases at J; junction bases unmatched: 8. This CDR3 has 16 amino acids. The germline V gene has CDR1 MGHRA and CDR2 YSYEKL. Written as DNA, the CDR3 is TGCGCCAGCAGCCAGGCCCGACTAGCGGGAGCGGATGAGCAGTTCTTC. Its protein product is CASSQARLAGADEQFF.

This chain connects TRBV14 to TRBJ1-3, with D possibly TRBD1 on 5 matching bases. The germline CDR1 and CDR2 sequences are SGHDN and FVKESK. V lost 0 bases to trimming and J lost 1 base, with 13 bases between them. The CDR3 runs to 17 residues. This CDR3 is CASSQDPGHRSGNTIYF. The DNA for the CDR3 is TGTGCCAGCAGCCAAGATCCCGGACACAGATCTGGAAACACCATATATTTT.

The V gene is TRBV7-3, the J gene TRBJ2-7; 10 bases match TRBD2. The V segment lost 0 bases and the J segment 3 bases; nucleotides outside the gene matches: 8. Germline CDR1 is SGHTA and CDR2 is FQGTGA. This CDR3 comprises 17 residues. The CDR3 nucleotides are TGTGCCAGCAGCTTAACGGCTAGGGCTAGCGGGAGCTACGAGCAGTACTTC. This translates into CASSLTARASGSYEQYF. Complete variable domain (other parts from reference TRBV7-3 and TRBJ2-7): GAGVSQTPSNKVTEKGKYVELRCDPISGHTALYWYRQSLGQGPEFLIYFQGTGAADDSGLPNDRFFAVRPEGSVSTLKIQRTERGDSAVYLCASSLTARASGSYEQYFGPGTRLTVT.

This clone was picked up a small number of times. The chain links TRBV6-1 to TRBJ1-5; 7 nucleotides agree with TRBD1. J lost 6 bases, V lost 3 bases, and 5 bases had no gene match. Germline CDR1 is MNHNS and CDR2 is SASEGT. This CDR3 contains 14 residues. CDR3 region: CASSDATGVQPQHF. The CDR3 nucleotides read TGTGCCAGCAGTGACGCTACAGGGGTTCAGCCCCAGCATTTT.

The CDR3 spells CASSSQLGTGSEKLFF. The CDR3, as DNA: TGTGCCAGCAGCTCTCAACTTGGGACAGGGAGCGAAAAACTGTTTTTT. The chain has TRBV7-9 and TRBJ1-4; 9 nucleotides align to TRBD1. Germline CDR1 and CDR2: SEHNR and FQNEAQ (reference sequence). The CDR3 is made up of 16 amino acids. The V and J ends lost 4 bases and 8 bases, in that order; junction bases with no gene match: 11.

This clone was detected once. This rearrangement joins TRBV7-3 to TRBJ1-2; D gene unclear. The CDR3 has 17 amino acids. Looked up from germline, CDR1 is SGHTA and CDR2 is FQGTGA. V lost 0 bases to trimming and J lost 4 bases, with 18 bases between them. The CDR3 loop reads CASSLTPPPGPVYGYTF. CDR3 bases: TGTGCCAGCAGCTTAACTCCCCCGCCGGGTCCGGTCTATGGCTACACCTTC.